The clone carrying this TCR beta chain appeared a single time. These data belong to a study of blood T cell repertoires in COVID-19. Overall study context: Acute-phase and convalescent COVID-19 samples originated in the United States, Italy and Spain.

The data were produced by immunoSEQ multiplex PCR, yet TCRdb's version contains in-frame clones alone and is incomplete. The sample yields over 85,000 clones, approximately 82% seen once. The germline V gene encodes CDR1 KGHDR and CDR2 SFDVKD. CDR3 length: 16 residues. Trimming took 0 bases from V and 4 from J, leaving 12 bases between them. The chain is built from TRBV24-1 and TRBJ2-1; D perhaps matches TRBD1 (5 bases). The TCR comes from a man aged 55-75 years with active or convalescent COVID-19. The sample taken for sequencing was peripheral blood. CDR3 loop: CATSDLGAETYNEQFF. CDR3 coding DNA: TGTGCCACCAGTGATTTGGGGGCTGAAACATACAATGAGCAGTTCTTC.